What follows describes a single TCR beta chain. The sample originates from a study of blood T cell repertoires in COVID-19. The V end was cut by 3 bases, the J end by 8 bases, with 7 bases between. CDR1 and CDR2 (germline): MGHDK, SYGVNS. The CDR3 contains 11 residues. Authors' analysis steps: Reference gene primer amplification gave nucleated cell count estimates. TCRdb keeps only in-frame clones here, not all; method: immunoSEQ multiplex PCR. V, J and clone size were drawn from that table, and D and trimming were deduced from the DNA. The sample consists of 88,000 or so clones, 65% to 90% of them appearing once.

The receptor's source is a man aged 55 to 69 with acute or convalescent COVID-19. The sequenced sample consisted of peripheral blood. J is TRBJ1-2 and V is TRBV25-1; a possible D gene is TRBD1 (5 bases). DNA of the CDR3: TGTGCCAGCAGTGACAGGGCCGGCTACACCTTC. It yields the protein CASSDRAGYTF.